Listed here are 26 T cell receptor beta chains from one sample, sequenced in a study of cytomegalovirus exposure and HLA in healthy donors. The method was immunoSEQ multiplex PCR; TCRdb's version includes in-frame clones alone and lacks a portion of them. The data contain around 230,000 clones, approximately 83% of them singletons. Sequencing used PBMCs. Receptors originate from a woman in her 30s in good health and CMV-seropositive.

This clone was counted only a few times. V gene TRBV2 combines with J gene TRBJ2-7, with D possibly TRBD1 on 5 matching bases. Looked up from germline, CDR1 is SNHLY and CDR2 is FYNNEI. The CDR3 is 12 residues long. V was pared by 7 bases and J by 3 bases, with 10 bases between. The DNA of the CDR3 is TGTGCCAGCACCTACAGGAACTACGAGCAGTACTTC. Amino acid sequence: CASTYRNYEQYF.

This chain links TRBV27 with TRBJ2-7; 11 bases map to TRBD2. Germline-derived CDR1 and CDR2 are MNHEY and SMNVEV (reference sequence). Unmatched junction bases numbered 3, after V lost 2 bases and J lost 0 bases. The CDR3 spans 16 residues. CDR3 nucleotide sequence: TGTGCCAGCAGTTTAATCGGGACTAGCGGCTCCTACGAGCAGTACTTC. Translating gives CASSLIGTSGSYEQYF.

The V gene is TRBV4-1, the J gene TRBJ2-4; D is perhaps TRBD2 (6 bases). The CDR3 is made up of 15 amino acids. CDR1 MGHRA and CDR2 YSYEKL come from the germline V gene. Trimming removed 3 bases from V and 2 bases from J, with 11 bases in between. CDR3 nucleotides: TGCGCCAGCAGCCACGAGCGGGTATCCAAAAACATTCAGTACTTC. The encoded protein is CASSHERVSKNIQYF.

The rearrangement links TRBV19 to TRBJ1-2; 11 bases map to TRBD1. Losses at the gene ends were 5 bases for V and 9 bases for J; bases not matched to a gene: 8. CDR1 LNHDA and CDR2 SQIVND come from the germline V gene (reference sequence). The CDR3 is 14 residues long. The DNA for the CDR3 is TGTGCCAGTAGTCCAACCGGGACAGGGGGACGCTACACCTTC. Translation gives CASSPTGTGGRYTF.

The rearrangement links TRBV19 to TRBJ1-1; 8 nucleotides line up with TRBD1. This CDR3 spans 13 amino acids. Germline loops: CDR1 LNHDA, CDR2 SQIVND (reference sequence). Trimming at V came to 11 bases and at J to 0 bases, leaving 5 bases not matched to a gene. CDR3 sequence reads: CAARQGLNTEAFF. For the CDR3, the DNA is TGTGCCGCCCGACAGGGGTTGAACACTGAAGCTTTCTTT.

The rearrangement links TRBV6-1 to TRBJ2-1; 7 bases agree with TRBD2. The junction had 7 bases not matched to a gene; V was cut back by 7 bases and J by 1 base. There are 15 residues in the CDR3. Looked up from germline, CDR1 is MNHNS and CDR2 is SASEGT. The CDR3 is CASNIGGGSYNEQFF. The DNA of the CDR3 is TGTGCCAGCAATATAGGCGGGGGTTCCTACAATGAGCAGTTCTTC.

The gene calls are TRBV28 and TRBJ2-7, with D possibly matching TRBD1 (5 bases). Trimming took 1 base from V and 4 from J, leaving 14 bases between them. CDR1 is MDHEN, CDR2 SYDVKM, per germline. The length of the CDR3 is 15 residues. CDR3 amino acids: CASSLFRERIYEQYF. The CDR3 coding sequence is TGTGCCAGCAGTTTATTCAGGGAAAGGATATACGAGCAGTACTTC.

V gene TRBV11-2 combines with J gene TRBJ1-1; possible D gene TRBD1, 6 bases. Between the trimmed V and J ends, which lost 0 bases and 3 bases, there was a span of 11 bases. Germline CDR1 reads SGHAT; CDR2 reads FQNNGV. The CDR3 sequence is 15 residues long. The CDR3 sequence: CASSLEPGGDTEAFF. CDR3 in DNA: TGTGCCAGCAGCTTAGAGCCTGGGGGCGACACTGAAGCTTTCTTT.

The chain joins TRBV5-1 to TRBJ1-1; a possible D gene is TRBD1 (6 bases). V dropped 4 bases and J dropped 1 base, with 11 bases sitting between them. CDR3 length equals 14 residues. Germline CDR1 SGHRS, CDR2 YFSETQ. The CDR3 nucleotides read TGCGCCAGCAGCCCTGGACAGTCGAACACTGAAGCTTTCTTT. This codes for CASSPGQSNTEAFF.

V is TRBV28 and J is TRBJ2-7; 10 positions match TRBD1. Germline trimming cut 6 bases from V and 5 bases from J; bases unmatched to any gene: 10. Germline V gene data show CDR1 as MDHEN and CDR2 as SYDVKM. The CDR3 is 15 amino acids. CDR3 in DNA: TGTGCCAGCAGCCTTCCGGGACAGGGGTTCCACGAGCAGTACTTC. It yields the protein CASSLPGQGFHEQYF.

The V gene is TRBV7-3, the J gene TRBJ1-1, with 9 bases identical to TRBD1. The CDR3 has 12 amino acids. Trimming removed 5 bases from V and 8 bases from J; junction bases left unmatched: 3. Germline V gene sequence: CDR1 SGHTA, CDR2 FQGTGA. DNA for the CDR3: TGTGCCAGCAGCCCGGGGACAGGGGAAGCTTTCTTT. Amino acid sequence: CASSPGTGEAFF.

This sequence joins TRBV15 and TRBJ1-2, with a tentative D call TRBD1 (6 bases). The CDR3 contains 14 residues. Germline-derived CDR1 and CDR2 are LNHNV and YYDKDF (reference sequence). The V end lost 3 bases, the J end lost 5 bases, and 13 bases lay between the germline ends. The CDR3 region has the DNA TGTGCCACCAGCAGGTTATGGACAGATTATGGCTACACCTTC. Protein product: CATSRLWTDYGYTF. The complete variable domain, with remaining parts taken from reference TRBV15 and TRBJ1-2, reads DAMVIQNPRYQVTQFGKPVTLSCSQTLNHNVMYWYQQKSSQAPKLLFHYYDKDFNNEADTPDNFQSRRPNTSFCFLDIRSPGLGDTAMYLCATSRLWTDYGYTFGSGTRLTVV.

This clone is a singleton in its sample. The CDR3 loop reads CASSQEGGDNQPQHF. The CDR3 nucleotides are TGCGCCAGCAGCCAAGAAGGGGGTGACAATCAGCCCCAGCATTTT. The chain joins TRBV4-1 to TRBJ1-5; D possibly corresponds to TRBD1 (6 bases). Germline V gene lookup returns CDR1 MGHRA and CDR2 YSYEKL. Trimming pared 0 bases from V and 3 bases from J, leaving 9 bases between. This CDR3 is built from 15 residues.

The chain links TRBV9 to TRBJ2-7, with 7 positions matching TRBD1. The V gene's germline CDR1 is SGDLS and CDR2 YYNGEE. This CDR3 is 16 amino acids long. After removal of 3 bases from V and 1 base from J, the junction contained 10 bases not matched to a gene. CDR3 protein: CASSDHRDSGSYEQYF. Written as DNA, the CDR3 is TGTGCCAGCAGCGACCACCGGGACAGTGGTTCCTACGAGCAGTACTTC.

As DNA, the CDR3 is TGCGCCAGCAGCTCGGAGGTGAGGAACACCGGGGAGCTGTTTTTT. Translation: CASSSEVRNTGELFF. V is TRBV5-1 and J is TRBJ2-2; weak D call: TRBD2 (5 bases). Per the germline V gene, CDR1 is SGHRS and CDR2 is YFSETQ. This CDR3 is 15 amino acids long. Trimming shortened V by 3 bases and J by 1 base, and 10 bases separated the two germline ends.

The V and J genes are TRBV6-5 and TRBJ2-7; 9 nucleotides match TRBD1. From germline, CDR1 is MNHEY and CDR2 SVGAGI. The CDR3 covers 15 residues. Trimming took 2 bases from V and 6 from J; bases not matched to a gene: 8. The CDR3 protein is CASSYSGTGSPEQYF. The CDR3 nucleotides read TGTGCCAGCAGTTACAGCGGGACAGGGAGTCCCGAGCAGTACTTC.

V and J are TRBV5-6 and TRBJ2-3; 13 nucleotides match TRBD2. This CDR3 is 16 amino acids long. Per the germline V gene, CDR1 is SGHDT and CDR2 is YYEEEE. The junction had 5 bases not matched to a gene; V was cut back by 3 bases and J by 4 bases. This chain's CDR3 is CASSWATSGRADTQYF. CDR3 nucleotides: TGTGCCAGCAGCTGGGCCACTAGCGGGAGGGCAGATACGCAGTATTTT.

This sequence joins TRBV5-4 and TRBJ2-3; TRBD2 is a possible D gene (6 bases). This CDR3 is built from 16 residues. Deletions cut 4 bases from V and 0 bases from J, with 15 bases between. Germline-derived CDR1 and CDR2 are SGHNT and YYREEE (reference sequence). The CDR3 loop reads CASSRGMASSTDTQYF. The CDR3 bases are TGTGCCAGCAGCCGCGGGATGGCCTCTAGCACAGATACGCAGTATTTT.

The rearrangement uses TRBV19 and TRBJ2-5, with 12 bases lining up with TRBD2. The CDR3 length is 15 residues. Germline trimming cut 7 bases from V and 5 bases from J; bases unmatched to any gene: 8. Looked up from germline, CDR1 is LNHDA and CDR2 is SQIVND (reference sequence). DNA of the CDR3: TGTGCCAGTACTCTAGCGGGAGGGCCGGGGGAGACCCAGTACTTC. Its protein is CASTLAGGPGETQYF.

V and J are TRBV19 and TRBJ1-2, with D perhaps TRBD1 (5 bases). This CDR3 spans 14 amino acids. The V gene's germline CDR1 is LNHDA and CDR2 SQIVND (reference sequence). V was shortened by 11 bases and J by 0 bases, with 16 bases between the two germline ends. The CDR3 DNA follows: TGTGCCGGCAGGGACTCGGGAGCTAACTATGGCTACACCTTC. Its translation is CAGRDSGANYGYTF.

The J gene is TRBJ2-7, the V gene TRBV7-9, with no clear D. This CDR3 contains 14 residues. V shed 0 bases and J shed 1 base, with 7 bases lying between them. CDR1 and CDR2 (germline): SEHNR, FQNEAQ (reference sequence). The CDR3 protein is CASSLATRSYEQYF. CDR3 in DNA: TGTGCCAGCAGCTTAGCAACCAGATCCTACGAGCAGTACTTC.

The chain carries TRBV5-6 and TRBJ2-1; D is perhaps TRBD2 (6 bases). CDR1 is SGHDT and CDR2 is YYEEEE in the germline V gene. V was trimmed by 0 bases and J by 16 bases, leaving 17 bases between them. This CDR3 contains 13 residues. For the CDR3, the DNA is TGTGCCAGCAGCTTGGACCGGGACTCGAGAAAATTCTTC. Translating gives CASSLDRDSRKFF.

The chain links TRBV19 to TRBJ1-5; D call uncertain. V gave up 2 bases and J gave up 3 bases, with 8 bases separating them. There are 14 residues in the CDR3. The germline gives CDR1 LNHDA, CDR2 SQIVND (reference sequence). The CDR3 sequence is CASSISGSNQPQHF. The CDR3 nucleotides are TGTGCCAGTAGTATATCGGGTTCCAATCAGCCCCAGCATTTT.

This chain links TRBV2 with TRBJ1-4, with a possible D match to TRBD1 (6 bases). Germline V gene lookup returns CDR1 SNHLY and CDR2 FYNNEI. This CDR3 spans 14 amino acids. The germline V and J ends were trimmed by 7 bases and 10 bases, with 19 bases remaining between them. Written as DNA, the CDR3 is TGTGCCAGCACCACACAGGGTCCGAAGACAAAACTGTTTTTT. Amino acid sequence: CASTTQGPKTKLFF.

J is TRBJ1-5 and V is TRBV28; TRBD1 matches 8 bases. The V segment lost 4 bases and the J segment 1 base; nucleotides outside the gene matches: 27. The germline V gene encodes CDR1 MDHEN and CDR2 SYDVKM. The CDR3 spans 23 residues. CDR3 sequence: CASSSLFGTGLFWDPRSNQPQHF. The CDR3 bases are TGTGCCAGCAGTTCGCTTTTTGGGACAGGTCTCTTCTGGGATCCACGAAGCAATCAGCCCCAGCATTTT. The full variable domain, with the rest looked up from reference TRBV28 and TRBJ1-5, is DVKVTQSSRYLVKRTGEKVFLECVQDMDHENMFWYRQDPGLGLRLIYFSYDVKMKEKGDIPEGYSVSREKKERFSLILESASTNQTSMYLCASSSLFGTGLFWDPRSNQPQHFGDGTRLSIL.

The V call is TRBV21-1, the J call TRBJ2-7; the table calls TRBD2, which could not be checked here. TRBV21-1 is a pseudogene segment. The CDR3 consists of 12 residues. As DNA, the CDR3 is TGTGCCAGCAGCACTGTACCGGGGGAGCAGTACTTC. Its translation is CASSTVPGEQYF.